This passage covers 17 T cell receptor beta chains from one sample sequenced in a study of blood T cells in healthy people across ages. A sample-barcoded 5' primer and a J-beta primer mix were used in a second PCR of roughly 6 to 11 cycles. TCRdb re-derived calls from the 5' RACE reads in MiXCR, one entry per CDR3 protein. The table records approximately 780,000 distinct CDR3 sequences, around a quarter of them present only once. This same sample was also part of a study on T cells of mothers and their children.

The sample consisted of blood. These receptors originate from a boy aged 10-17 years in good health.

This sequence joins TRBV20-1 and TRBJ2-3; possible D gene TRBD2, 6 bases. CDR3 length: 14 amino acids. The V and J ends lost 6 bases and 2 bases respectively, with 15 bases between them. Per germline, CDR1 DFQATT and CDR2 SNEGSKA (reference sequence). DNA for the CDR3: TGCAGTGCGCCAACGAGCGGGTACACAGATACGCAGTATTTT. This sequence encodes CSAPTSGYTDTQYF.

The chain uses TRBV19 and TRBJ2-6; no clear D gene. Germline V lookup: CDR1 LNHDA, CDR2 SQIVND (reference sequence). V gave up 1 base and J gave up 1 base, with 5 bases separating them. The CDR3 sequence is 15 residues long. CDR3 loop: CASSIVESGANVLTF. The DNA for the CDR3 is TGTGCCAGTAGTATAGTTGAGTCTGGGGCCAACGTCCTGACTTTC.

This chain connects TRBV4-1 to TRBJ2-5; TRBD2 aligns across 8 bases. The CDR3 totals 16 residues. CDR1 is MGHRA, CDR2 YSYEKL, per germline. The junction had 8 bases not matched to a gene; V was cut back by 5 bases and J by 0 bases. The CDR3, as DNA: TGCGCCAGCAGCTATCGGGTAGCGGGATACCAAGAGACCCAGTACTTC. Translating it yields CASSYRVAGYQETQYF.

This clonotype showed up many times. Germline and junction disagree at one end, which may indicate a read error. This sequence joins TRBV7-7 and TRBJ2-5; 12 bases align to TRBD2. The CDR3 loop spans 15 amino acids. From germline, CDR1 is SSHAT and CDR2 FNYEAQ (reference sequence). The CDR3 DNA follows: TGTGCTAGCAGCCCCCTGACTAGCGGGGGTGAGACCCAGTACTTC. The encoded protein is CASSPLTSGGETQYF.

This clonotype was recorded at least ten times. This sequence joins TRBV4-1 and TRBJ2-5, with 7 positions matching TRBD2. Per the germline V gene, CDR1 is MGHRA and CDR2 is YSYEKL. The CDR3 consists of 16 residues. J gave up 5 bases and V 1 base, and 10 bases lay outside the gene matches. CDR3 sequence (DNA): TGCGCCAGCAGCCAAGGGGGAGGGCTAGGCGGTGAGACCCAGTACTTC. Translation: CASSQGGGLGGETQYF.

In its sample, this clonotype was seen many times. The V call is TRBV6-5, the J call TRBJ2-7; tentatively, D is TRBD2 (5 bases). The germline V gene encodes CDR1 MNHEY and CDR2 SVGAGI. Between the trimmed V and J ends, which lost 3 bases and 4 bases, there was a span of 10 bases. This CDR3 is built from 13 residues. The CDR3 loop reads CASSYRGSYEQYF. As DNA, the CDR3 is TGTGCCAGCAGTTATCGGGGTTCTTACGAGCAGTACTTC.

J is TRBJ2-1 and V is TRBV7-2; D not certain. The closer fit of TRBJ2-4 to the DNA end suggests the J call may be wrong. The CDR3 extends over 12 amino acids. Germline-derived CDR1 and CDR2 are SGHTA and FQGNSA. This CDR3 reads CASSLGGNVQYF. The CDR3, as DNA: TGTGCCAGCAGCTTAGGGGGTAATGTTCAGTACTTC.

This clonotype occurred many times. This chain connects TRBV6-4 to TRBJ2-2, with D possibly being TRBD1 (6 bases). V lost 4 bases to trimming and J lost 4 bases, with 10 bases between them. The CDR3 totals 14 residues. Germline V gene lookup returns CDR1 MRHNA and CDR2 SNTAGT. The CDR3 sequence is CASSVRGGTGELFF. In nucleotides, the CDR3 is TGTGCCAGCAGTGTCAGGGGTGGCACCGGGGAGCTGTTTTTT.

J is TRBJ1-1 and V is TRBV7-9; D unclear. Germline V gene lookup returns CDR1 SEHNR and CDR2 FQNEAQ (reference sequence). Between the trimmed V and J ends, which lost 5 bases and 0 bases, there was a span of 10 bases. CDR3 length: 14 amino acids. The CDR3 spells CASSRRQLNTEAFF. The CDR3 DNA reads TGTGCCAGCAGCCGCAGGCAATTGAACACTGAAGCTTTCTTT.

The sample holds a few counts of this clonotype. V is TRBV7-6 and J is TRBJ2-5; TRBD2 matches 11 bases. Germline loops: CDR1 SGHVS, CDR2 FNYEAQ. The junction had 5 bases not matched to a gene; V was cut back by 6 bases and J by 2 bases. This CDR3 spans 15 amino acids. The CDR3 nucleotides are TGTGCCAGCAGGAGCGGGACTAGCGGACAAGAGACCCAGTACTTC. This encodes CASRSGTSGQETQYF. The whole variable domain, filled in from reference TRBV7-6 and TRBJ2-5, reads GAGVSQSPRYKVTKRGQDVALRCDPISGHVSLYWYRQALGQGPEFLTYFNYEAQQDKSGLPNDRFSAERPEGSISTLTIQRTEQRDSAMYRCASRSGTSGQETQYFGPGTRLLVL.

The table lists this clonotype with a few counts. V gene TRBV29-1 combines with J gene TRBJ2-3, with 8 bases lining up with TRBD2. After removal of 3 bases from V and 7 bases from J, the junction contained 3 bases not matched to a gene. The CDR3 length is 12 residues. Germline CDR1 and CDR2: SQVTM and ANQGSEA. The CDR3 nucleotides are TGCAGCGTTGAGCGGGGGGCAAATACGCAGTATTTT. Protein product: CSVERGANTQYF.

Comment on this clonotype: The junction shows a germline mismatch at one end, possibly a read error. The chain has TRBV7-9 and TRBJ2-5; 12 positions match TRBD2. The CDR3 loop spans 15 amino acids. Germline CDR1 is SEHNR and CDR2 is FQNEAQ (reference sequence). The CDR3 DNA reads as TGTGCCAGCAGCGGAACTAGCGGGGGGACCAATGAGCAGCTCTTC. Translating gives CASSGTSGGTNEQLF.

CDR3 loop: CASSQGNRDYEQYF. In DNA, the CDR3 is TGCGCCAGCAGCCAAGGTAACAGGGACTACGAGCAGTACTTC. The J gene is TRBJ2-7, the V gene TRBV4-1; weak D call: TRBD1 (6 bases). CDR1 and CDR2 from the germline V gene are MGHRA and YSYEKL. There are 14 residues in the CDR3. The germline V and J ends were trimmed by 1 base and 3 bases, with 10 bases remaining between them.

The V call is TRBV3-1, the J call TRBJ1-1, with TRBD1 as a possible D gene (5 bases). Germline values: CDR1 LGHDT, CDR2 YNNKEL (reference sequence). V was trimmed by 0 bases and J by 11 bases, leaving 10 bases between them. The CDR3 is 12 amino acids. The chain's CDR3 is CASSQDPGGAFF. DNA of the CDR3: TGTGCCAGCAGCCAAGATCCGGGGGGGGCTTTCTTT.

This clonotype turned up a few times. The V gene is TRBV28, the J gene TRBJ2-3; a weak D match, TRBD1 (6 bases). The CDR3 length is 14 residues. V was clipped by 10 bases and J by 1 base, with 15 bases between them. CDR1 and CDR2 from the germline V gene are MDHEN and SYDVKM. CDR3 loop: CATATGKGTDTQYF. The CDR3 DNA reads TGTGCCACCGCAACAGGGAAGGGCACAGATACGCAGTATTTT.

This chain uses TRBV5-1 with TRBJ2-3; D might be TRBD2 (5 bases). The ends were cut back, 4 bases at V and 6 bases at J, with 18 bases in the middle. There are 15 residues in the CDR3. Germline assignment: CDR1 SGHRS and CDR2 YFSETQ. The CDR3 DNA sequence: TGCGCCAGCAGCCCCGGAGGCGGTGTGGAGGATACGCAGTATTTT. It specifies CASSPGGGVEDTQYF.

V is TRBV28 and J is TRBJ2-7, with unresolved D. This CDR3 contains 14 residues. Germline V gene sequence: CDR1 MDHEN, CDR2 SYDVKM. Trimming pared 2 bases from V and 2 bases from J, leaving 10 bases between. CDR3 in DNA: TGTGCCAGCAGTTTAGGTCTGATGACCTACGAGCAGTACTTC. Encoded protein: CASSLGLMTYEQYF.